This T cell receptor beta chain was profiled in a study of early T cells in non-severe SARS-CoV-2 infection. In the study overall: Investigators sequenced bulk RNA drawn from unsorted whole blood, and chains remained unpaired.

TCRdb itself ran the 5' RACE reads through MiXCR, one entry per CDR3 protein. The sample consists of 70,000 to 85,000 distinct CDR3 sequences, approximately 13% of them appearing once. This clonotype has a count of ten or more. Its antigen is unidentified. Study outcomes and limitations: Private and CD4 specificities were missed by VDJdb matching, skewed to anti-spike CD8.

Germline V lookup: CDR1 SNHLY, CDR2 FYNNEI. The CDR3 consists of 14 residues. Trimming stripped 6 bases from V and 0 bases from J, with 6 bases between. The origin of this receptor is an adult who was a healthcare worker with PCR-confirmed SARS-CoV-2 infection or an uninfected control (not recorded which). The sample was whole blood. The chain joins TRBV2 to TRBJ2-6; D is unresolved. For the CDR3, the DNA is TGTGCCAGCAGCTACAGCTCTGGGGCCAACGTCCTGACTTTC. This sequence encodes CASSYSSGANVLTF.